The 14 T cell receptor beta chains listed next were all sequenced from one sample in a study of blood T cells in healthy people across ages. The use of a sample-barcoded 5' primer and a J-beta primer mix characterized a second PCR of roughly 6 to 11 cycles. TCRdb passed the 5' RACE reads through MiXCR, listing each CDR3 protein once. The sample holds around 940,000 distinct CDR3 sequences; around 54% are singletons and the top ten take roughly a fifth. The sequencing input was blood. These TCRs come from a woman aged 60-75 years in good health.

V and J are TRBV12-3 or TRBV12-4 and TRBJ2-3, with TRBD2 as a possible D gene (5 bases). This CDR3 contains 16 residues. Trimming pared 5 bases from V and 9 bases from J, leaving 24 bases between. The CDR3 DNA sequence: TGTGCCAGCAGTCCCGGTGCTAGCCGTGCCTCAGTCACGCAGTATTTT. This translates into CASSPGASRASVTQYF.

The chain employs TRBV2 and TRBJ2-2; D is uncertain. The CDR3 consists of 13 residues. Trimming cost V 7 bases and J 1 base, with 7 bases left between them. Germline CDR1 is SNHLY and CDR2 is FYNNEI. This chain's CDR3 is CASNKLNTGELFF. The CDR3 DNA sequence: TGTGCCAGCAACAAATTGAACACCGGGGAGCTGTTTTTT.

The rearrangement joins TRBV5-5 to TRBJ2-3; 10 bases agree with TRBD2. Germline V gene sequence: CDR1 SGHKS, CDR2 YYEKEE (reference sequence). With 7 bases clipped from V and 0 bases from J, the junction kept 5 bases outside the gene matches. There are 15 residues in the CDR3. In DNA form, the CDR3 reads TGTGCCAGCCATGCTAGCGGGAGCAGCACAGATACGCAGTATTTT. Protein: CASHASGSSTDTQYF.

With respect to this clonotype: This may come from a read error, since a much larger clone is one base off. The V call is TRBV20-1, the J call TRBJ2-1; TRBD2 agrees at 12 bases. The germline V gene has CDR1 DFQATT and CDR2 SNEGSKA (reference sequence). The CDR3 covers 15 residues. The V segment lost 8 bases and the J segment 9 bases; nucleotides outside the gene matches: 14. The CDR3 protein is CSTTPTSGRIGEQFF. The DNA for the CDR3 is TGCAGTACTACACCAACTAGCGGGAGGATAGGTGAGCAGTTCTTC.

This clonotype was observed at least ten times. J is TRBJ1-5 and V is TRBV12-3 or TRBV12-4; D gene ambiguous. Trimming cost V 6 bases and J 3 bases, with 12 bases left between them. The CDR3 spans 14 residues. CDR3 loop: CASRPGGPNQPQHF. DNA for the CDR3: TGTGCCAGCAGGCCCGGTGGCCCCAATCAGCCCCAGCATTTT.

The chain carries TRBV6-2 or TRBV6-3 and TRBJ1-1, with D uncertain. Germline V lookup: CDR1 MNHEY, CDR2 SVGEGT. The CDR3 has 15 amino acids. V lost 5 bases, J lost 6 bases, and 19 bases lay in between. The CDR3, as DNA: TGTGCCAGCAGTGCACCAGCTACTGTTACCCCTGAAGCTTTCTTT. This translates into CASSAPATVTPEAFF.

The chain employs TRBV19 and TRBJ2-3, with D perhaps matching TRBD1 or TRBD2 (5 bases each). V was trimmed by 5 bases and J by 5 bases, leaving 17 bases between them. CDR3 length equals 15 residues. Germline assignment: CDR1 LNHDA and CDR2 SQIVND (reference sequence). Written as DNA, the CDR3 is TGTGCCAGTAGTGATGGGACCGCCGGATTAGATACGCAGTATTTT. The encoded protein is CASSDGTAGLDTQYF.

The rearrangement uses TRBV12-3 or TRBV12-4 and TRBJ2-1, with TRBD1 as a possible D gene (6 bases). V lost 1 base and J 9 bases, leaving 16 bases between the germline ends. The CDR3 contains 15 residues. The CDR3: CASSLEGFLGGEQFF. The CDR3 DNA reads as TGTGCCAGCAGTTTAGAGGGCTTCCTAGGGGGTGAGCAGTTCTTC.

This clonotype has only a few counts. This rearrangement joins TRBV5-1 to TRBJ2-5, with D tentatively TRBD2 (5 bases). The CDR3 consists of 14 residues. V was shortened by 9 bases and J by 5 bases, with 20 bases between the two germline ends. The germline gives CDR1 SGHRS, CDR2 YFSETQ. For the CDR3, the DNA is TGCGCCACCGCGACTGGAGGTAGAAGGGAGACCCAGTACTTC. Translated, it gives CATATGGRRETQYF.

This clonotype showed up just a few times. This sequence joins TRBV12-3 or TRBV12-4 and TRBJ1-2, with no clear D. This CDR3 region has 14 residues. The V and J ends lost 4 bases and 5 bases respectively, with 14 bases between them. DNA for the CDR3: TGTGCCAGCAGTTCTCCGGGATTGGCTTATGGCTACACCTTC. This encodes CASSSPGLAYGYTF.

The rearrangement links TRBV24-1 to TRBJ1-5, with D unclear. Germline V CDR1 and CDR2: KGHDR, SFDVKD. Trimming stripped 4 bases from V and 4 bases from J, with 13 bases between. The CDR3 loop spans 15 amino acids. In DNA, the CDR3 is TGTGCCACCAGTGACCGGACGGTTAGTAATCAGCCCCAGCATTTT. Translating it yields CATSDRTVSNQPQHF.

This clonotype appeared many times. The rearrangement uses TRBV5-1 and TRBJ2-3, with D uncertain. Germline CDR1 is SGHRS and CDR2 is YFSETQ. Trimming pared 4 bases from V and 3 bases from J, leaving 12 bases between. This CDR3 has 14 amino acids. The DNA of the CDR3 is TGCGCCAGCAGCCCGACATCTGGTACAGATACGCAGTATTTT. Translated, it gives CASSPTSGTDTQYF.

This clonotype has just a few counts. The chain recombines TRBV7-9 with TRBJ2-3; D is uncertain. V dropped 2 bases and J dropped 4 bases, with 16 bases sitting between them. The V gene's germline CDR1 is SEHNR and CDR2 FQNEAQ (reference sequence). The CDR3 runs 16 residues. CDR3 region: CASSLSPSDGADTQYF. The CDR3 nucleotides are TGTGCCAGCAGCTTAAGCCCTAGTGATGGGGCAGATACGCAGTATTTT.

The chain links TRBV5-6 to TRBJ2-3, with 9 bases aligning to TRBD1. Germline V gives CDR1 SGHDT, CDR2 YYEEEE. There are 16 residues in the CDR3. With V trimmed by 0 bases and J by 5 bases, 7 bases remained unmatched. The CDR3 DNA reads TGTGCCAGCAGCTTGGTCCGGGACAGGGTGATAGATACGCAGTATTTT. It encodes CASSLVRDRVIDTQYF.